Listed below are T cell receptor beta chains from one sample, sequenced in a study of T cell responses to AZD1222 COVID-19 vaccine. The protocol was immunoSEQ multiplex PCR, while the TCRdb copy is restricted to in-frame clones and leaves out a portion. Of 130,000 or so clones listed, 90% to 95% are singletons. The sample here was peripheral blood, taken on day 0 of MenACWY control vaccination. The origin of the receptors is an adult in good health. Each CDR3 is given without its conserved first and last residue.

v_call	j_call	cdr3_aa
TRBV20-1	TRBJ1-5	SASKSPAPGGHYSNQPQH
TRBV4-2	TRBJ1-1	ASSQETGGFTEAF
TRBV4-3	TRBJ2-2	ASSQLSTGELF
TRBV12-3/TRBV12-4	TRBJ1-1	ASSLKTEAF
TRBV6-2/TRBV6-3	TRBJ1-1	ASSLGPMNTEAF
TRBV5-1	TRBJ2-1	ASSAGTVLSYNEQF
TRBV11-2	TRBJ2-2	ASSLARNTGELF
TRBV5-4	TRBJ1-2	ASSSTGVNYGYT
TRBV11-2	TRBJ1-1	ASSYGTGETEAF
TRBV28	TRBJ1-1	ASSFGENTEAF
TRBV6-5	TRBJ1-2	ASIREFSNNYGYT
TRBV2	TRBJ1-2	ASSEVRGSASYT
TRBV5-5	TRBJ2-7	ASSLGLAGSGWEY
TRBV19	TRBJ2-1	ASSPLGTGSYNEQF
TRBV10-3	TRBJ2-7	AISGTSGGAEEQY
TRBV6-4	TRBJ1-1	ASSQSENTEAF
TRBV7-9	TRBJ2-2	ASSPSAGELF
TRBV19	TRBJ1-3	ASTETGGNTIY
TRBV2	TRBJ2-4	ASKGLAGGNIQY
TRBV5-5	TRBJ1-6	ASSLIGDRGGSPLH
TRBV2	TRBJ2-1	ASSSQGFGMGNEQF
TRBV4-1	TRBJ1-5	ASSRGSGGGNQPQH
TRBV28	TRBJ1-2	ASKTGKGVGYT
TRBV6-2/TRBV6-3	TRBJ1-5	ASIPRSGQGSNQPQH
TRBV5-1	TRBJ2-7	ASSSYSGFSSYEQY
TRBV3-1/TRBV3-2	TRBJ1-5	ASSQGAGYPQH
TRBV9	TRBJ2-2	ASSPLLRATGELF
TRBV6-5	TRBJ1-1	ASSYPDRTGEAF
TRBV7-9	TRBJ1-2	ASSLAGGSNYGYT
TRBV9	TRBJ1-2	ASSASGEEDYGYT
TRBV25-1	TRBJ2-7	ASSESPGQGTYEQY
TRBV9	TRBJ2-2	ASSEGTTGELF
TRBV5-1	TRBJ1-3	ASSSGATGASGNTIY
TRBV6-5	TRBJ1-2	ASSLGAGYGYT
TRBV6-5	TRBJ2-1	ASSSHPLVNEQF
TRBV5-5	TRBJ2-7	ASSLDGTSGKWEQY
TRBV4-3	TRBJ1-1	ASSQGGLNTEAF
TRBV11-3	TRBJ2-5	ASSGGARQETQY
TRBV7-2	TRBJ2-5	ASSLLWGQQETQY
TRBV6-4	TRBJ2-1	ASSDSEFDEQF
TRBV15	TRBJ1-2	ATSRDILGRYDYT
TRBV9	TRBJ1-1	ASSDKLDAPNTEAF
TRBV5-4	TRBJ1-2	ASSWGSGNYGYT
TRBV24-1	TRBJ1-5	ATSDRHGNQPQH
TRBV27	TRBJ2-1	ASSFAGVSYNEQF
TRBV5-6	TRBJ2-7	ASSLALGPSSEQY
TRBV5-1	TRBJ1-1	ASSLGSTGGTEAF
TRBV24-1	TRBJ1-5	ATSDLREDQPQH
TRBV9	TRBJ1-6	ASSDRQGANSPLH
TRBV25-1	TRBJ1-2	ASSEWGTNYGYT
TRBV6-6	TRBJ1-6	ASSDRENSPLH
TRBV3-1/TRBV3-2	TRBJ2-3	ASSPLALSTDTQY
TRBV3-1/TRBV3-2	TRBJ2-7	ASSLASGHEQY
TRBV2	TRBJ2-7	ASSGTSGGAKEQY
TRBV27	TRBJ2-2	ASSFRLAGGPTGELF
TRBV6-5	TRBJ2-7	ASSSLAEAPYEQY
TRBV6-1	TRBJ2-5	ASSEVGGGHLKTQY
TRBV4-3	TRBJ2-1	ASSLGTSSYNEQF
TRBV4-3	TRBJ1-5	ASSQQANQPQH
TRBV14	TRBJ1-2	ASSQSNYGYT